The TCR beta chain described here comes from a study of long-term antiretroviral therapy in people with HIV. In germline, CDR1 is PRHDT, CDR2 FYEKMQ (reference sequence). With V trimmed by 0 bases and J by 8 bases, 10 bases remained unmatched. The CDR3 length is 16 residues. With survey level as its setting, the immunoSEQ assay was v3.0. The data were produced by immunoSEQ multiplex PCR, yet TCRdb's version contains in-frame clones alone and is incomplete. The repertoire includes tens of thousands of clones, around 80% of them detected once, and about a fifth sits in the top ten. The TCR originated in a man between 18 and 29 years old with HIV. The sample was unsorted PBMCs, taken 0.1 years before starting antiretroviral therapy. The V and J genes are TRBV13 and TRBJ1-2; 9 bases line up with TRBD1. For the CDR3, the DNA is TGTGCCAGCAGCTTAGGCGGGACAGGGCCGAATATAGGCTACACCTTC. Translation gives CASSLGGTGPNIGYTF. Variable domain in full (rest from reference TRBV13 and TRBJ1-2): AAGVIQSPRHLIKEKRETATLKCYPIPRHDTVYWYQQGPGQDPQFLISFYEKMQSDKGSIPDRFSAQQFSDYHSELNMSSLELGDSALYFCASSLGGTGPNIGYTFGSGTRLTVV.